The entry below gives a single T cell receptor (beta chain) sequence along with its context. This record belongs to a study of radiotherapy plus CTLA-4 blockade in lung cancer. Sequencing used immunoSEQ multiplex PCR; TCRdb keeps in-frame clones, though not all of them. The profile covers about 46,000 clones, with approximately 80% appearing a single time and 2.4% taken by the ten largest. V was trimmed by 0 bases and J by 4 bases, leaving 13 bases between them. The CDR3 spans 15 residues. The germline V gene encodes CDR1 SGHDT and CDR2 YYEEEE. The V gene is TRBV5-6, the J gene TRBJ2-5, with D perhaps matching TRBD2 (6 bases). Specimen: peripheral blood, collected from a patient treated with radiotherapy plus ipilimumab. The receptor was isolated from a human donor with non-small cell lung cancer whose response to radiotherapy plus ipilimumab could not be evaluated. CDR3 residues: CASSLVSAGGETQYF. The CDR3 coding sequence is TGTGCCAGCAGCTTGGTTAGTGCCGGGGGAGAGACCCAGTACTTC. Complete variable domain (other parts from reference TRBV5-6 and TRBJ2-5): DAGVTQSPTHLIKTRGQQVTLRCSPKSGHDTVSWYQQALGQGPQFIFQYYEEEERQRGNFPDRFSGHQFPNYSSELNVNALLLGDSALYLCASSLVSAGGETQYFGPGTRLLVL.